These T cell receptor beta chains were read from a single sample in a study of CD8+ T cells in alopecia areata. Data came from immunoSEQ multiplex PCR; TCRdb stores just in-frame clones and leaves some out. The sample has 50,000 to 65,000 clones, about 45% seen once. The sample consisted of CD8+ T cells sorted from blood, taken at roughly week 38, from a patient treated with tofacitinib. These receptors originate from a human donor with alopecia areata. Both conserved end residues are part of each CDR3. D genes are given only for firm matches. Where a row states a size, it is once, few, many or the class of an expanded clone; other rows omit it.

>.|.|TRBV10-3|TRBJ1-5
CAISESRNQPQHF
TGTGCCATCAGTGAGTCCCGTAATCAGCCCCAGCATTTT
>.|.|TRBV6-6|TRBJ2-7
CASTDGTHQTYEQYF
TGTGCCAGCACAGACGGGACACATCAGACCTACGAGCAGTACTTC
>.|TRBD2|TRBV7-9|TRBJ2-1
CASRIAGLAHNEQFF
TGTGCCAGCAGGATAGCGGGACTAGCCCACAATGAGCAGTTCTTC
>.|.|TRBV2|TRBJ2-5
CASSDVLGGAGREETQYF
TGTGCCAGCAGTGATGTTCTGGGGGGGGCAGGAAGAGAGGAGACCCAGTACTTC
>.|.|TRBV7-2|TRBJ1-3
CASSLTGTPHTIYF
TGTGCCAGCAGCTTAACCGGGACACCGCACACCATATATTTT
>.|.|TRBV15|TRBJ1-1
CATSSGPPGDTEAFF
TGTGCCACCAGCAGTGGTCCCCCAGGGGACACTGAAGCTTTCTTT
>.|.|TRBV9|TRBJ2-3
CASSVEVPDTQYF
TGTGCCAGCAGCGTAGAGGTACCAGATACGCAGTATTTT
>.|.|TRBV7-9|TRBJ1-4
CASSILGVTNEKLFF
TGTGCCAGCAGCATCCTCGGGGTGACTAATGAAAAACTGTTTTTT
>.|TRBD1|TRBV6-5|TRBJ2-7
CASTGTGGYEQYF
TGTGCCAGCACGGGGACAGGGGGCTATGAGCAGTACTTC
>.|TRBD1|TRBV7-9|TRBJ1-1
CASSRDRANTEAFF
TGTGCCAGCAGCCGTGACAGGGCTAACACTGAAGCTTTCTTT
>.|.|TRBV30|TRBJ1-1
CAWSPLQAGGAFF
TGTGCCTGGAGTCCCCTTCAGGCGGGGGGAGCTTTCTTT
>.|.|TRBV9|TRBJ1-1
CASSHASVPWDTEAFF
TGTGCCAGCAGCCACGCCTCCGTGCCCTGGGACACTGAAGCTTTCTTT
>.|.|TRBV27|TRBJ2-3
CASSFLISTDTQYF
TGTGCCAGCAGTTTCTTGATATCCACAGATACGCAGTATTTT
>few|.|TRBV5-1|TRBJ2-7
CASSPRGYEQYF
TGCGCCAGCAGCCCGAGGGGTTACGAGCAGTACTTC
>.|.|TRBV19|TRBJ2-5
CASSIDDFKETQYF
TGTGCCAGTAGTATAGATGACTTCAAAGAGACCCAGTACTTC
>.|TRBD1|TRBV28|TRBJ1-1
CASILTRRQGRTEAFF
TGTGCCAGCATCCTAACCCGGCGACAGGGGAGGACTGAAGCTTTCTTT
>.|.|TRBV9|TRBJ1-1
CASSGGRMNTEAFF
TGTGCCAGCAGCGGAGGCAGAATGAACACTGAAGCTTTCTTT
>.|.|TRBV11-1|TRBJ1-1
CASSFGNTEAFF
TGTGCCAGCTCATTCGGGAACACTGAAGCTTTCTTT
>few|.|TRBV29-1|TRBJ2-7
CSGGGDYEQYF
TGCAGCGGGGGAGGAGACTACGAGCAGTACTTC
>once|.|TRBV7-3|TRBJ1-1
CASSPLEATEAFF
TGTGCCAGCAGCCCTCTGGAGGCCACTGAAGCTTTCTTT
>few|.|TRBV29-1|TRBJ2-7
CSVEIQGRAYEQYF
TGCAGCGTTGAGATACAGGGCAGGGCCTACGAGCAGTACTTC
>.|TRBD2|TRBV9|TRBJ2-1
CASSHTSGRSYNEQFF
TGTGCCAGCAGCCATACTAGCGGTCGATCCTACAATGAGCAGTTCTTC
>.|.|TRBV13|TRBJ2-7
CASTGQTYEQYF
TGTGCCAGCACCGGACAGACCTACGAGCAGTACTTC
>.|.|TRBV11-3|TRBJ2-1
CASSTGRWNEQFF
TGTGCCAGCAGCACTGGACGTTGGAATGAGCAGTTCTTC
>.|.|TRBV15|TRBJ2-7
CATSRVATYEQYF
TGTGCCACCAGCAGAGTAGCGACCTACGAGCAGTACTTC
>.|TRBD1|TRBV7-6|TRBJ2-2
CASSQDRGGGELFF
TGTGCCAGCAGCCAGGACAGGGGTGGCGGGGAGCTGTTTTTT
>.|.|TRBV28|TRBJ2-7
CASSFRVGDEQYF
TGTGCCAGCAGTTTCCGAGTGGGGGACGAGCAGTACTTC
>.|TRBD1|TRBV12-5|TRBJ2-5
CASGLRTSGGQETQYF
TGTGCTAGTGGTTTGAGGACTTCAGGGGGCCAAGAGACCCAGTACTTC
>.|.|TRBV11-2|TRBJ2-7
CASSLVRLSSYEQYF
TGTGCCAGCAGCTTAGTAAGGCTGAGCTCCTACGAGCAGTACTTC
>.|TRBD1|TRBV27|TRBJ1-1
CASSFRGQREAFF
TGTGCCAGCAGTTTTAGGGGGCAGCGAGAAGCTTTCTTT
>.|TRBD1|TRBV6-5|TRBJ2-7
CASSYEDRGSCEQYF
TGTGCCAGCAGTTACGAGGACAGGGGAAGTTGTGAGCAGTACTTC
>.|.|TRBV27|TRBJ1-5
CASSPDADGHSNQPQHF
TGTGCCAGCAGTCCGGACGCCGACGGACATAGCAATCAGCCCCAGCATTTT
>few|.|TRBV29-1|TRBJ1-2
CSVEWAQGNYGYTF
TGCAGCGTTGAATGGGCCCAGGGGAACTATGGCTACACCTTC
>once|.|TRBV19|TRBJ2-5
CASSSGLYQETQYF
TGTGCCAGTAGTAGCGGACTGTACCAAGAGACCCAGTACTTC
>.|.|TRBV9|TRBJ1-5
CASSVGGSNQPQHF
TGTGCCAGCAGCGTAGGTGGGAGCAATCAGCCCCAGCATTTT
>.|TRBD2|TRBV11-2|TRBJ2-1
CASSLLETSGWYNEQFF
TGTGCCAGCAGCCTCCTCGAGACTAGCGGGTGGTACAATGAGCAGTTCTTC
>few|.|TRBV5-8|TRBJ2-2
CASRSGELFF
TGTGCCAGCAGGTCCGGGGAGCTGTTTTTT
>once|TRBD1|TRBV29-1|TRBJ1-2
CSVRGAYGYTF
TGCAGCGTCAGGGGGGCCTATGGCTACACCTTC
>.|.|TRBV5-1|TRBJ2-5
CASSQGETQYF
TGCGCCAGCAGCCAGGGGGAGACCCAGTACTTC
>few|TRBD1|TRBV4-1|TRBJ2-7
CASSQEYRGTYEQYF
TGCGCCAGCAGCCAAGAGTACAGGGGAACCTACGAGCAGTACTTC
>.|.|TRBV6-1|TRBJ2-3
CASIGPARVNTQYF
TGTGCCAGCATAGGCCCCGCGCGTGTAAATACGCAGTATTTT